This T cell receptor beta chain was retrieved from a study of regulatory T cells in long-lasting Graves disease. Findings of the study overall: TRBV28, TRBJ1-2 and TRBJ2-5 were segments that persistent disease favored. Persistent Graves' patients showed a TCR diversity that was lower than that of newly diagnosed ones.

Germline V CDR1 and CDR2: SNHLY, FYNNEI. This CDR3 is built from 16 residues. V shed 7 bases and J shed 2 bases, with 17 bases lying between them. Sequencing libraries for TCR beta were prepared with iRepertoire HTBI primers and Arm-PCR of CDR3 regions. Each CDR3 protein gets one entry after TCRdb re-called the multiplex PCR reads with MiXCR. This table holds some 460,000 distinct CDR3 sequences, around 16% found once. Time point described: newly diagnosed GD, antithyroid drugs for less than 3 months. RNA from PBMCs was the source of the TCR library. Many counts were recorded for this clonotype. Its antigen is unknown. The same data also contributed to another study, on T cells in Graves' hyperthyroidism and ophthalmopathy. As that study records: Clinical symptoms, serum thyroxine and TRAb, thyroid ultrasound and orbital computed tomography together formed the diagnostic basis. The primer set for the first-round RT-PCR of the TCR CDR3 was HTBI.

The gene calls are TRBV2 and TRBJ1-4, with a tentative D call TRBD1 (6 bases). The material was peripheral blood mononuclear cells (PBMCs), obtained at new diagnosis, from a patient treated with antithyroid drugs. This sequence was found in a man between 40 and 49 years old with Graves disease. The CDR3 loop is CASKPGHKGTNEKLFF. In nucleotides, the CDR3 is TGTGCCAGCAAACCGGGACATAAGGGGACTAATGAAAAACTGTTTTTT.